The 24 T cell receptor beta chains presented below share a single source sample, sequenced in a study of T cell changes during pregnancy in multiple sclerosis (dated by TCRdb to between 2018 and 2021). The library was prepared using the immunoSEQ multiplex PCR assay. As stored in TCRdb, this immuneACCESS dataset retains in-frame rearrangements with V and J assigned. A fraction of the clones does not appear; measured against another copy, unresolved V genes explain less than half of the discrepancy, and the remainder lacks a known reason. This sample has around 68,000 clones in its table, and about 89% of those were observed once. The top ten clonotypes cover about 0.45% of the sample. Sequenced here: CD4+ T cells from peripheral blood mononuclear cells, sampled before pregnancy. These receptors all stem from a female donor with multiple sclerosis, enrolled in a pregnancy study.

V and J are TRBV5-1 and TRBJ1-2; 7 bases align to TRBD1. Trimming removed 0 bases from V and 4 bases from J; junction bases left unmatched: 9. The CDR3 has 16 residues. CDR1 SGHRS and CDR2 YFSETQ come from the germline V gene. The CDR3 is CASSLGGDSFPYGYTF. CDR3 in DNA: TGCGCCAGCAGCTTGGGGGGGGACAGCTTCCCCTATGGCTACACCTTC.

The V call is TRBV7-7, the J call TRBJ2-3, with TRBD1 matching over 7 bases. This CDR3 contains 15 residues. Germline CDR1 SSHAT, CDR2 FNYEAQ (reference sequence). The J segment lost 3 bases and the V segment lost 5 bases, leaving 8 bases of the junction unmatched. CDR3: CASSPTGVGTDTQYF. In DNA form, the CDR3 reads TGTGCCAGCAGCCCCACAGGGGTGGGGACAGATACGCAGTATTTT.

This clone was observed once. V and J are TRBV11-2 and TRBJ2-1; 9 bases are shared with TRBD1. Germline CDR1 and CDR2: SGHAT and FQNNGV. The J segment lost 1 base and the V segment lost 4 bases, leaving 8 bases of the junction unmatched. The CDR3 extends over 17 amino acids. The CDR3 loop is CASSYPTGTGSYNEQFF. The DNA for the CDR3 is TGTGCCAGCAGCTATCCGACCGGGACAGGGTCCTACAATGAGCAGTTCTTC.

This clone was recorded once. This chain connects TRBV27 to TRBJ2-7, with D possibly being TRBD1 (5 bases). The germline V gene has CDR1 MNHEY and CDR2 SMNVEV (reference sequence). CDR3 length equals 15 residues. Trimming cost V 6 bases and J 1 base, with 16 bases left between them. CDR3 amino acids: CASRTFLTGSYEQYF. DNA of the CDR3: TGTGCCAGCAGGACGTTCCTAACAGGTTCCTACGAGCAGTACTTC.

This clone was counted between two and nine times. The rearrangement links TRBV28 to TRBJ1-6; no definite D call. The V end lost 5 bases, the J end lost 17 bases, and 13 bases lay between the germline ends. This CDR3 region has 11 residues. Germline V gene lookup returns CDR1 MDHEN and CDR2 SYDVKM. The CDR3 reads CASSPAILVHF. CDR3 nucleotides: TGTGCCAGCAGTCCCGCGATCCTAGTCCACTTT.

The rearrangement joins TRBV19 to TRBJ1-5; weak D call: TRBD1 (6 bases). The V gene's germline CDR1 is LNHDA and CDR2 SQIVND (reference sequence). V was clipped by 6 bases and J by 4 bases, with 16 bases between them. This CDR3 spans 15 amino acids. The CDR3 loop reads CASRSGVPLNQPQHF. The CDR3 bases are TGTGCCAGTAGGTCAGGGGTCCCCTTGAATCAGCCCCAGCATTTT.

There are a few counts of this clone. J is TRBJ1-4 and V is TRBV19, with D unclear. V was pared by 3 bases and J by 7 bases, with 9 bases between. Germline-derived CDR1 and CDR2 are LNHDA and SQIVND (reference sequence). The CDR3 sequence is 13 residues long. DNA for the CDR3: TGTGCCAGTAGTATCTCCCGTCTTGAAAAACTGTTTTTT. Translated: CASSISRLEKLFF. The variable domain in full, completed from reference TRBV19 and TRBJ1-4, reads DGGITQSPKYLFRKEGQNVTLSCEQNLNHDAMYWYRQDPGQGLRLIYYSQIVNDFQKGDIAEGYSVSREKKESFPLTVTSAQKNPTAFYLCASSISRLEKLFFGSGTQLSVL.

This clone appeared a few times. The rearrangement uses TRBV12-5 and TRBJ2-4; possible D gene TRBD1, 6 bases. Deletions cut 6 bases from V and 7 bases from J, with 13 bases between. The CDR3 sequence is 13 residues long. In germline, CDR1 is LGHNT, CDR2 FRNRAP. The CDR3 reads CASGPTGNNIQYF. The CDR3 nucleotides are TGTGCTAGTGGACCTACAGGGAACAACATTCAGTACTTC.

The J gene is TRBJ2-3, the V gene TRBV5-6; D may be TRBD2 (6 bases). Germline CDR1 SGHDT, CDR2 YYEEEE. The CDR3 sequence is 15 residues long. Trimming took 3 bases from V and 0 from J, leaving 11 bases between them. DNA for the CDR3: TGTGCCAGCAGCTGGGTGGGGGGTAGCACAGATACGCAGTATTTT. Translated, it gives CASSWVGGSTDTQYF.

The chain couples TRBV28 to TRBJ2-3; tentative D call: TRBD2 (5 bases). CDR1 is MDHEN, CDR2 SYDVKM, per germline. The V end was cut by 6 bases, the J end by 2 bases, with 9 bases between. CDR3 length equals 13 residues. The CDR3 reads CASRWRNTDTQYF. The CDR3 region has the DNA TGTGCCAGCAGATGGAGGAACACAGATACGCAGTATTTT.

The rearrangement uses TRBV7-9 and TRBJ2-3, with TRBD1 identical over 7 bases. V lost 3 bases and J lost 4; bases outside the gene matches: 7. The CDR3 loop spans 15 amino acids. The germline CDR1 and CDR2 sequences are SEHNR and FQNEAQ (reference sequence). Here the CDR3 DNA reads TGTGCCAGCAGCTTTCCGACAGGGAGCGCAGATACGCAGTATTTT. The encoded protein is CASSFPTGSADTQYF.

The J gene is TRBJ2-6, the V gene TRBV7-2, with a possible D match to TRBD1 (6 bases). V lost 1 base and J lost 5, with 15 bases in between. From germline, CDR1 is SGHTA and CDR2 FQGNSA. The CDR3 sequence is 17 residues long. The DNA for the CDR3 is TGTGCCAGCAGCTTAGTATCCGGACAGAGTAGGGCCAACGTCCTGACTTTC. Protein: CASSLVSGQSRANVLTF. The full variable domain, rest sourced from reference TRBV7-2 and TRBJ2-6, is GAGVSQSPSNKVTEKGKDVELRCDPISGHTALYWYRQSLGQGLEFLIYFQGNSAPDKSGLPSDRFSAERTGGSVSTLTIQRTQQEDSAVYLCASSLVSGQSRANVLTFGAGSRLTVL.

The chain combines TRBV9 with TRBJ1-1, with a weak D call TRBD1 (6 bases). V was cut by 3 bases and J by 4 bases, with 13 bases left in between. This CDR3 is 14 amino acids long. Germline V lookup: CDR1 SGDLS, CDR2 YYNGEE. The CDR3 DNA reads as TGTGCCAGCAGCGCGCGGACAGTATTCACTGAAGCTTTCTTT. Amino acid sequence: CASSARTVFTEAFF.

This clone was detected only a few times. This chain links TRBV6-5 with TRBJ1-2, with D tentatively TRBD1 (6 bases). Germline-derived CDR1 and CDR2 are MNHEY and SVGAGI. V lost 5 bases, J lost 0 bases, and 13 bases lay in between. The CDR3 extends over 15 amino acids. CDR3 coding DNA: TGTGCCAGCAGTCTGTCGACAGGAGCTAACTATGGCTACACCTTC. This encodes CASSLSTGANYGYTF.

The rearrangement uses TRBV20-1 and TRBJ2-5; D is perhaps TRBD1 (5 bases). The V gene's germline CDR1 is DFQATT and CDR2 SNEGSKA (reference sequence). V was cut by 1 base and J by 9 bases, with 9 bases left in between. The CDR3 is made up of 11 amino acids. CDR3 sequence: CSARVIRAQYF. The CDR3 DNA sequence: TGCAGTGCTAGAGTCATCAGGGCCCAGTACTTC.

For the CDR3, the DNA is TGCGCCAGCAGCTTGGTAGCCTTCTCCTACGAGCAGTACTTC. This sequence encodes CASSLVAFSYEQYF. V usage is TRBV5-1 and J usage is TRBJ2-7, with D hard to call. V was cut by 0 bases and J by 0 bases, with 7 bases left in between. This CDR3 comprises 14 residues. The germline CDR1 and CDR2 sequences are SGHRS and YFSETQ.

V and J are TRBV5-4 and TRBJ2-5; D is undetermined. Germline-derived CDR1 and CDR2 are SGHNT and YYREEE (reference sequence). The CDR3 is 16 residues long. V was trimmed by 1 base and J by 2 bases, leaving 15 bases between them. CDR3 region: CASSLKVSSEQETQYF. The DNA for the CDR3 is TGTGCCAGCAGCTTGAAGGTATCCAGCGAGCAAGAGACCCAGTACTTC.

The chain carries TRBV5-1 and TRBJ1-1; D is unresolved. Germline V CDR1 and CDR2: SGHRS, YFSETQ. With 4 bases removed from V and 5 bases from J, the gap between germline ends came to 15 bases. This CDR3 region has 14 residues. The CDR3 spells CASSPSGLRTEAFF. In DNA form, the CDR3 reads TGCGCCAGCAGCCCGTCGGGGTTGAGGACTGAAGCTTTCTTT.

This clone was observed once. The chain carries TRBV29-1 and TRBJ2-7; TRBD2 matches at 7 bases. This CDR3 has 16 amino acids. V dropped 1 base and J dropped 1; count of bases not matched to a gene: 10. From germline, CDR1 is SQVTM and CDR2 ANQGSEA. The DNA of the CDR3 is TGCAGCGTTGAAGTGGTAGGGCGGGAGAGATCCTACGAGCAGTACTTC. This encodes CSVEVVGRERSYEQYF.

The CDR3 DNA reads as TGTGCCAACACATCCACCGGGGTTGCCTACGAGCAGTACTTC. Residues: CANTSTGVAYEQYF. The chain links TRBV27 to TRBJ2-7, with D possibly being TRBD2 (5 bases). Per germline, CDR1 MNHEY and CDR2 SMNVEV (reference sequence). The CDR3 spans 14 residues. Trimming removed 10 bases at V and 2 bases at J, with 18 bases between.

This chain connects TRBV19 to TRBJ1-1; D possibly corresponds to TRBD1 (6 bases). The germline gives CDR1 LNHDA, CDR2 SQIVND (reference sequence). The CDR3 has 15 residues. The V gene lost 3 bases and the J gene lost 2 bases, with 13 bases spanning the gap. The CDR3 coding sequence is TGTGCCAGTAGTATGAGAGGACAGTTCAACACTGAAGCTTTCTTT. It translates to CASSMRGQFNTEAFF.

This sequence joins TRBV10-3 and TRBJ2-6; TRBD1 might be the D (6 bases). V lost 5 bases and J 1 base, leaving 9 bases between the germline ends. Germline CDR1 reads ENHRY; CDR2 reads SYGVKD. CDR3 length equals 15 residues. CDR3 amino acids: CAISWDISGANVLTF. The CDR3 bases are TGTGCCATCAGTTGGGACATATCTGGGGCCAACGTCCTGACTTTC.

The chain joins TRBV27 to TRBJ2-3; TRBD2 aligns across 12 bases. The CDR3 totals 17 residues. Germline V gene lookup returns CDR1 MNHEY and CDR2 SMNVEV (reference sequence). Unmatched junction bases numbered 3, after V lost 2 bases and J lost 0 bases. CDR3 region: CASSLGGLAGSTDTQYF. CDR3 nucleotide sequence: TGTGCCAGCAGTTTAGGAGGACTAGCGGGAAGCACAGATACGCAGTATTTT.

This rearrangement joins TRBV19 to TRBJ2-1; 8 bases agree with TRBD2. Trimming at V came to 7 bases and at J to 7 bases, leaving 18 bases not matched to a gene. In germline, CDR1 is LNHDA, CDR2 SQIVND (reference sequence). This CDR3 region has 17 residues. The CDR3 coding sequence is TGTGCCAGTACCAATACCCCCTCAACGGGGGGGCGAAATGAGCAGTTCTTC. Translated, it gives CASTNTPSTGGRNEQFF.